The 7 T cell receptor beta chains below were found in one sample sequenced in a study of identical twins. A single record per CDR3 protein comes from TCRdb applying MiXCR to the 5' RACE reads. The repertoire consists of a few hundred thousand distinct CDR3 sequences, with roughly a tenth occurring once and the leading ten covering over 8%. Sequencing input: memory T cells sorted from blood. The source of these receptors is a man between 45 and 60 years old in good health.

This clonotype was counted at least ten times. The chain links TRBV5-1 to TRBJ2-3, with 9 bases lining up with TRBD2. The CDR3 sequence is 19 residues long. Losses at the gene ends were 4 bases for V and 9 bases for J; bases not matched to a gene: 24. Germline loops: CDR1 SGHRS, CDR2 YFSETQ. CDR3 protein: CASSHAPSTSGSNRWTQYF. The CDR3 DNA sequence: TGCGCCAGCAGCCACGCACCATCGACTAGCGGATCAAACAGATGGACGCAGTATTTT.

A note on this clonotype: One end of the junction varies from germline; a read error may be responsible. This chain connects TRBV7-7 to TRBJ2-1; TRBD1 agrees at 9 bases. Germline loops: CDR1 SSHAT, CDR2 FNYEAQ (reference sequence). The CDR3 is made up of 15 amino acids. CDR3 DNA: TGTGCTAGCAGCTTAAACAGGGGGCTATCCAATGAGCAGTTCTTC. Translated, it gives CASSLNRGLSNEQFF.

This clonotype was found many times. The V and J genes are TRBV6-1 and TRBJ2-1; 11 nucleotides line up with TRBD2. With 5 bases clipped from V and 4 bases from J, the junction kept 4 bases outside the gene matches. The CDR3 contains 15 residues. Germline CDR1 reads MNHNS; CDR2 reads SASEGT. The CDR3 region is CASSRTSGRYNEQFF. The CDR3 nucleotides read TGTGCCAGCAGTAGAACTAGCGGGAGATACAATGAGCAGTTCTTC.

About this clonotype: An end of the junction differs from the germline gene, which may be a read error. The V and J genes are TRBV20-1 and TRBJ2-5, with 7 nucleotides matching TRBD2. The germline V gene has CDR1 DFQATT and CDR2 SNEGSKA (reference sequence). The CDR3 totals 12 residues. CDR3 coding DNA: TGCAGTGCCCCGGGACTAAAAGAGACCCAGTCCTTC. Amino acid sequence: CSAPGLKETQSF.

The chain has TRBV11-1 and TRBJ2-5, with D perhaps given as TRBD1 or TRBD2 (5 bases each). V lost 0 bases, J lost 4 bases, and 12 bases lay in between. CDR3 length: 15 amino acids. CDR1 and CDR2 (germline): SGHAT, FQDESV (reference sequence). CDR3 sequence reads: CASSLATGAGETQYF. The CDR3 DNA sequence: TGTGCCAGCAGCTTAGCGACCGGGGCCGGAGAGACCCAGTACTTC.

This clonotype has more than one count but fewer than ten. The V call is TRBV4-2, the J call TRBJ2-7; D gene unclear. This CDR3 has 17 residues. Per germline, CDR1 LGHNA and CDR2 YNFKEQ. The V end lost 0 bases, the J end lost 4 bases, and 19 bases lay between the germline ends. The CDR3 is CASSQDLRASVGYEQYF. The CDR3 nucleotides are TGTGCCAGCAGCCAAGATCTAAGGGCCTCCGTGGGGTACGAGCAGTACTTC.

This clonotype turned up a few times. The V call is TRBV7-2, the J call TRBJ2-1; D gene uncertain. Germline loops: CDR1 SGHTA, CDR2 FQGNSA. Trimming pared 0 bases from V and 7 bases from J, leaving 10 bases between. This CDR3 region has 14 residues. DNA of the CDR3: TGTGCCAGCAGCTTAGCAACACACGGGAATGAGCAGTTCTTC. It specifies CASSLATHGNEQFF.